The 13 T cell receptor beta chains in this list originate from one sample, sequenced in a study of regulatory T cells in long-lasting Graves disease. Time point given: newly diagnosed GD, antithyroid drugs for less than 3 months. Isolated PBMC RNA provided the starting material for the TCR library. Libraries of TCR beta came from iRepertoire HTBI primers plus Arm-PCR of CDR3 regions. TCRdb re-called the multiplex PCR reads with MiXCR, one entry per CDR3 protein. The sample holds approximately 350,000 distinct CDR3 sequences; 16% are singletons and the top ten take about 19%. This sample also appeared in a second study, on T cells in Graves' hyperthyroidism and ophthalmopathy.

Sequenced here: peripheral blood mononuclear cells (PBMCs), sampled at new diagnosis, from a patient treated with antithyroid drugs. The receptors derive from a woman aged 18-29 years with Graves disease.

This clonotype was found many times. V gene TRBV4-2 combines with J gene TRBJ2-3, with 9 bases that match TRBD2. V lost 3 bases to trimming and J lost 5 bases; unmatched junction nucleotides: 6. Germline CDR1 reads LGHNA; CDR2 reads YNFKEQ. The CDR3 runs to 15 residues. For the CDR3, the DNA is TGTGCCAGCAGCCATAGCGGGGGCCTCGAAGATACGCAGTATTTT. It specifies CASSHSGGLEDTQYF.

This rearrangement joins TRBV3-1 to TRBJ2-1; 14 bases fit TRBD2. V shed 4 bases, J shed 15 bases, and the junction held 5 bases outside the gene matches. The germline gives CDR1 LGHDT, CDR2 YNNKEL (reference sequence). The CDR3 consists of 13 residues. As DNA, the CDR3 is TGTGCCAGCAGCCCGGGGACTAGCGGGAGCCCGTTCTTC. This gives the protein CASSPGTSGSPFF.

The V gene is TRBV12-5, the J gene TRBJ2-3; a possible D gene is TRBD1 (5 bases). The CDR3 has 12 residues. Germline lookup yields CDR1 LGHNT and CDR2 FRNRAP. The V gene lost 3 bases and the J gene lost 5 bases, with 6 bases spanning the gap. In DNA form, the CDR3 reads TGTGCTAGTGGTTTCGGACAAGATACGCAGTATTTT. This codes for CASGFGQDTQYF.

Concerning this clonotype itself: Since a far larger clone is one base different, this is likely a read error. The chain links TRBV20-1 to TRBJ2-1, with D hard to call. The CDR3 loop spans 12 amino acids. CDR1 is DFQATT, CDR2 SNEGSKA, per germline (reference sequence). V was shortened by 3 bases and J by 10 bases, with 13 bases between the two germline ends. CDR3 DNA: TGCAGTGCTAGTCCGAGCTCCTACGAGCAGTTCTTC. Its translation is CSASPSSYEQFF.

J is TRBJ1-4 and V is TRBV2, with TRBD1 identical over 8 bases. The CDR3 has 15 residues. V gave up 6 bases and J gave up 8 bases; unmatched junction bases: 11. The germline V gene encodes CDR1 SNHLY and CDR2 FYNNEI. The DNA for the CDR3 is TGTGCCAGCAGCGAAAACAGGGGGGGAAGGGAAAAACTGTTTTTT. The encoded protein is CASSENRGGREKLFF.

This clonotype appeared many times. The V gene is TRBV6-1, the J gene TRBJ2-1, with 10 bases that match TRBD2. The CDR3 is 11 amino acids. CDR1 and CDR2 from the germline V gene are MNHNS and SASEGT. The J segment lost 12 bases and the V segment lost 6 bases, leaving 2 bases of the junction unmatched. CDR3 nucleotides: TGTGCCAGCAGACTAGCGGGGCGGCAGTTCTTC. This gives the protein CASRLAGRQFF.

In this sample, this clonotype turned up a few times. The CDR3 is CSALIGASGSYEQYF. The CDR3, as DNA: TGCAGTGCTTTGATTGGGGCTAGCGGGAGCTACGAGCAGTACTTC. The gene calls are TRBV20-1 and TRBJ2-7; 10 bases line up with TRBD2. Trimming at V came to 5 bases and at J to 3 bases, leaving 10 bases not matched to a gene. Germline CDR1 reads DFQATT; CDR2 reads SNEGSKA (reference sequence). This CDR3 is built from 15 residues.

In this sample, this clonotype turned up many times. J is TRBJ2-7 and V is TRBV6-1; D might be TRBD1 or TRBD2, each matching 5 bases. Germline loops: CDR1 MNHNS, CDR2 SASEGT. V lost 4 bases to trimming and J lost 7 bases, with 17 bases between them. This CDR3 has 14 amino acids. This CDR3 is CASSGGSLAGEQYF. In DNA form, the CDR3 reads TGTGCCAGCAGTGGGGGCAGCCTTGCGGGTGAGCAGTACTTC.

This clonotype occurred many times. The CDR3 coding sequence is TGCGCCAGCAGCCCGGCGGCCGGTTTGGGGATGAACACTGAAGCTTTCTTT. Protein sequence: CASSPAAGLGMNTEAFF. The J gene is TRBJ1-1, the V gene TRBV4-1; D uncertain. Per the germline V gene, CDR1 is MGHRA and CDR2 is YSYEKL. V was pared by 4 bases and J by 0 bases, with 18 bases between. This CDR3 is 17 amino acids long.

This clonotype was found many times. This chain links TRBV7-9 with TRBJ2-1; D uncertain. The germline V and J ends were trimmed by 1 base and 0 bases, with 10 bases remaining between them. Germline V CDR1 and CDR2: SEHNR, FQNEAQ (reference sequence). This CDR3 spans 16 amino acids. The CDR3 sequence is CASSLVAPDSYNEQFF. CDR3 nucleotide sequence: TGTGCCAGCAGCTTAGTAGCTCCTGACTCCTACAATGAGCAGTTCTTC.

This clonotype has a count of ten or more. The J gene is TRBJ1-1, the V gene TRBV10-1, with D perhaps matching TRBD1 (6 bases). Between the trimmed V and J ends, which lost 1 base and 3 bases, there was a span of 9 bases. Germline CDR1 and CDR2: WNHNN and SYGVQD (reference sequence). CDR3 size: 14 residues. CDR3 protein: CASSEYPGDTEAFF. In DNA form, the CDR3 reads TGCGCCAGCAGTGAGTACCCAGGGGACACTGAAGCTTTCTTT.

This clonotype has at least ten counts. The chain is built from TRBV2 and TRBJ2-1; 10 positions agree with TRBD2. CDR1 SNHLY and CDR2 FYNNEI come from the germline V gene. The J segment lost 9 bases and the V segment lost 8 bases, leaving 7 bases of the junction unmatched. The CDR3 length is 13 residues. In DNA form, the CDR3 reads TGTGCCAGCCACTTGAGCGGGAGGGGTGAGCAGTTCTTC. Translated, it gives CASHLSGRGEQFF.

The chain uses TRBV24-1 and TRBJ1-2, with D unresolved. Looked up from germline, CDR1 is KGHDR and CDR2 is SFDVKD. Trimming cost V 4 bases and J 1 base, with 15 bases left between them. The CDR3 spans 16 residues. CDR3 nucleotides: TGTGCCACCAGTGAGAACCCCCGGATAGGTAACTATGGCTACACCTTC. This encodes CATSENPRIGNYGYTF.